This T cell receptor (beta chain) originates from a study of T-cell reconstitution after alpha-beta-depleted transplantation in children. Study-wide findings and caveats: Some patients' high day-60 TCRbeta diversity was attributed to recipient cells surviving conditioning.

V was clipped by 7 bases and J by 4 bases; unmatched bases: 6. The CDR3 has 14 residues. Germline CDR1 SGHTS, CDR2 YDEGEE. This clonotype was found a few times. Its antigen is not known. The TCRbeta library incorporated unique molecular identifiers. One entry per CDR3 protein, called by TCRdb with MiXCR from the PCR reads. The profile shows 200,000 to 250,000 distinct CDR3 sequences, approximately 6.9% of them singletons. This chain links TRBV5-8 with TRBJ2-1; the match to TRBD1 covers 9 bases. Here the sequenced sample was PBMCs, taken before TCRalphabeta/CD19-depleted stem cell transplant. The sequence derives from a boy aged 2 to 9 with acute lymphoblastic leukemia, due to receive a stem cell transplant. CDR3 bases: TGTGCCAGCTTGGTGGACAGGGGATACAATGAGCAGTTCTTC. Amino acid sequence: CASLVDRGYNEQFF.